Here is one TCR beta chain with its context. This sample stems from a study of blood T cell repertoires in COVID-19. Background on the study: Researchers got acute and convalescent COVID-19 samples from the United States, Italy and Spain.

Using immunoSEQ multiplex PCR, the repertoire was profiled, and TCRdb retains in-frame clones only, with some absent. The table records some 200,000 clones, approximately 85% of them present only once. V gave up 4 bases and J gave up 6 bases, with 9 bases separating them. CDR1 SQVTM and CDR2 ANQGSEA come from the germline V gene. This CDR3 region has 11 residues. The chain is built from TRBV29-1 and TRBJ1-2; D not certain. This clonotype was sampled from a woman aged 55-69 years with acute or convalescent COVID-19. The sequenced sample consisted of peripheral blood. The CDR3 loop reads CSVGRADGYTF. CDR3 DNA sequence: TGCAGCGTTGGGAGGGCTGATGGCTACACCTTC.